This T cell receptor (beta chain) was found in a study of lymphopenia after photon versus proton radiotherapy. The count of this clone is one. V was pared by 4 bases and J by 9 bases, with 27 bases between. Germline V CDR1 and CDR2: MGHRA, YSYEKL. The CDR3 extends over 17 amino acids. Generated by immunoSEQ multiplex PCR, the TCRdb table keeps only in-frame clones and is missing some. The sample shows 50,000 to 75,000 clones, around 87% of them seen only once. V is TRBV4-1 and J is TRBJ2-5, with D perhaps matching TRBD2 (6 bases). The sequenced sample was peripheral blood, obtained from a patient treated with photon-based radiotherapy. The sequence was collected from a man between 35 and 55 years old with gastric cancer. This CDR3 reads CASSPMMGGRAALAQYF. Written as DNA, the CDR3 is TGCGCCAGCAGCCCCATGATGGGGGGACGAGCGGCCCTGGCCCAGTACTTC.